The clone carrying this T cell receptor (beta chain) was counted many times. What it recognizes is unknown. This entry comes from a study of T-cell reconstitution after alpha-beta-depleted transplantation in children. Study results and caveats: T-cell counts and diversity were attributed mostly to newly produced T cells one year after transplant. Recipient T cells and thymic progenitors that survived gave rise to the high TCRbeta diversity observed at day 60 in some patients. As was reported, about two months after transplant, alpha-beta T cells came from several hundred expanded graft clones.

The germline V gene encodes CDR1 SGHAT and CDR2 FQNNGV. Trimming cost V 6 bases and J 9 bases; bases outside gene matches: 20. The CDR3 covers 17 residues. A library of TCRbeta sequences, prepared with unique molecular identifiers, was generated. Each CDR3 protein is one row after TCRdb ran MiXCR on the PCR reads. Counted here are roughly 670,000 distinct CDR3 sequences, 10% to 15% occurring once; the ten biggest clones make up about 0.79%. The J gene is TRBJ2-1, the V gene TRBV11-2; 7 bases map to TRBD2. Material: PBMCs, obtained before TCRalphabeta/CD19-depleted stem cell transplant. The sequence was collected from a girl aged 2 to 10 with congenital amegakaryocytic thrombocytopenia, due to receive a stem cell transplant. CDR3 protein: CASRPFLSGSGIGEQFF. CDR3 DNA: TGTGCCAGCAGACCATTCCTTAGCGGGTCGGGGATCGGTGAGCAGTTCTTC.